The rows below give T cell receptor beta chains drawn from one sample of a study of blood T cell repertoires in COVID-19. TCRdb's copy holds only in-frame clones and misses some; the assay was immunoSEQ multiplex PCR. The sample lists around 63,000 clones, 85% to 90% occurring once. The material sequenced was peripheral blood. The receptor source for this set is a woman aged 80 or over with active COVID-19. The CDR3 runs from the conserved cysteine through the conserved F or W. The D gene is left open where the match is weak. The size field is filled for only some rows; it gives once, few, many or a size class.

clone size | D gene | J gene | V gene | CDR3 DNA | CDR3 protein
NA | TRBD2 | TRBJ2-2 | TRBV19 | TGTGCCAGTAGTATTTCGGGGACTAGCGGGTATGCCGGGGAGCTGTTTTTT | CASSISGTSGYAGELFF
NA | NA | TRBJ2-3 | TRBV13 | TGTGCCAGCAGCTTCCCCTATGGTACGCAGTATTTT | CASSFPYGTQYF
NA | NA | TRBJ1-2 | TRBV5-1 | TGCGCCAGCAGCTTGGGAGGGCGAGATCCTATCGGCTACACCTTC | CASSLGGRDPIGYTF
NA | NA | TRBJ1-2 | TRBV7-9 | TGTGCCAGCAGCTTAGTAGGGGCCGACTATGGCTACACCTTC | CASSLVGADYGYTF
NA | NA | TRBJ2-6 | TRBV5-4 | TGTGCCAGCAGCTTAACAGGGAGTGGGGCCAACGTCCTGACTTTC | CASSLTGSGANVLTF
NA | NA | TRBJ2-1 | TRBV20-1 | TGCAGTGCTAGTCCTCTAGGGAGGCGGGTATACAATGAGCAGTTCTTC | CSASPLGRRVYNEQFF
NA | TRBD1 | TRBJ1-1 | TRBV2 | TGTGCCAGCAGTGCACAGGGGAGGAACACTGAAGCTTTCTTT | CASSAQGRNTEAFF
NA | TRBD2 | TRBJ2-3 | TRBV5-4 | TGTGCCAGCAGCTTGAATAGCGGGGGGCAAAGCACAGATACGCAGTATTTT | CASSLNSGGQSTDTQYF
NA | TRBD2 | TRBJ2-7 | TRBV27 | TGTGCCAGCAGTCGGGCTAGCGGGGGTTCTAGCGAGCAGTACTTC | CASSRASGGSSEQYF
NA | TRBD1 | TRBJ2-3 | TRBV18 | TGTGCCAGCTCACCATTAGGGGGCGGCACAGATACGCAGTATTTT | CASSPLGGGTDTQYF
NA | TRBD1 | TRBJ1-6 | TRBV27 | TGTGCCATGACCTCCAGGGGGCAGAATTCACCCCTCCACTTT | CAMTSRGQNSPLHF
NA | NA | TRBJ2-3 | TRBV28 | TGTGCCAGCACCTCAGGAGATACGCAGTATTTT | CASTSGDTQYF
few | NA | TRBJ2-7 | TRBV5-4 | TGTGCCAGCAGCTTGGCCGCAGCGAGCAACGAGCAGTACTTC | CASSLAAASNEQYF
NA | TRBD2 | TRBJ2-1 | TRBV2 | TGTGCCAGCAGCGCGGGACTAGCGGGGGGTGTGGGGCAGTTCTTC | CASSAGLAGGVGQFF
few | TRBD1 | TRBJ2-1 | TRBV2 | TGTGCCAGCACCTCCCGGACAGGCTTTATGTACAATGAGCAGTTCTTC | CASTSRTGFMYNEQFF
NA | NA | TRBJ1-2 | TRBV5-8 | TGTGCCAGCAGCTCACCTGTGGGGGCTCATGGCTACACCTTC | CASSSPVGAHGYTF
NA | TRBD1 | TRBJ1-1 | TRBV6-1 | TGTGCCAGCAGTGAATACAGGGGGGGAACTTTCTTT | CASSEYRGGTFF
NA | TRBD2 | TRBJ2-2 | TRBV19 | TGTGCCAGCATAGCGGGGCTAAACACCGGGGAGCTGTTTTTT | CASIAGLNTGELFF
NA | NA | TRBJ2-7 | TRBV18 | TGTGCCAGCTCAATAGACACCCACGAGCAGTACTTC | CASSIDTHEQYF
NA | NA | TRBJ1-5 | TRBV4-1 | TGCGCCAGCAGCCAAGATTACAGTCTTAGCAATCAGCCCCAGCATTTT | CASSQDYSLSNQPQHF
NA | TRBD1 | TRBJ2-5 | TRBV7-8 | TGTGCCAGCAGCAAGGGACAGCAAGAGACCCAGTACTTC | CASSKGQQETQYF
few | NA | TRBJ1-6 | TRBV7-2 | TGTGCCAGCAGCTTATGGGGGCGCGGTTCACCCCTCCACTTT | CASSLWGRGSPLHF
NA | TRBD2 | TRBJ2-5 | TRBV7-3 | TGTGCCAGCAGCTCTAGGACTAGCGGGGGCGAAGAGACCCAGTACTTC | CASSSRTSGGEETQYF
NA | TRBD2 | TRBJ2-1 | TRBV29-1 | TGCAGCGTTGTTCGGGGGGAAGTCTTTTACAATGAGCAGTTCTTC | CSVVRGEVFYNEQFF
NA | TRBD1 | TRBJ1-2 | TRBV5-1 | TGCGCCAGCAGTTTCAGGGACAGCTATGGCTACACCTTC | CASSFRDSYGYTF
NA | NA | TRBJ1-2 | TRBV7-2 | TGTGCCAGCAGCTTACAGGGTAGAAGTGGCTACACCTTC | CASSLQGRSGYTF
NA | NA | TRBJ2-7 | TRBV30 | TGTGCCTGGAGGACGCGGGCCGCCGAGGAGCAGTACTTC | CAWRTRAAEEQYF
once | NA | TRBJ1-1 | TRBV5-1 | TGCGCCAGCAGCTTGAGCGGGGCGAACACTGAAGCTTTCTTT | CASSLSGANTEAFF
NA | NA | TRBJ1-2 | TRBV7-2 | TGTGCCAGCAGCGCCCGAGGGGGGGGACTATATGGCTACACCTTC | CASSARGGGLYGYTF
NA | TRBD1 | TRBJ1-1 | TRBV19 | TGTGCCAGTAGTACCGGACAGGGGAGGAACACTGAAGCTTTCTTT | CASSTGQGRNTEAFF
NA | NA | TRBJ1-5 | TRBV19 | TGTGCCAGTAGCCTTGGGGGGGGGAGCAATCAGCCCCAGCATTTT | CASSLGGGSNQPQHF
NA | NA | TRBJ2-1 | TRBV7-9 | TGTGCCAGCAGCATAAACAATGAGCAGTTCTTC | CASSINNEQFF
NA | TRBD2 | TRBJ2-3 | TRBV5-1 | TGCGCCAGCAGCCCCTTAGCGGGGGGGCTGACAGATACGCAGTATTTT | CASSPLAGGLTDTQYF
NA | TRBD1 | TRBJ2-1 | TRBV5-1 | TGCGCCAGCAGCTTACAGGGGGCTGAGGATGAGCAGTTCTTC | CASSLQGAEDEQFF
NA | NA | TRBJ2-7 | TRBV5-1 | TGCGCCAGCAGCTTGGGCCCAGGGGAAGGGCAGTACTTC | CASSLGPGEGQYF
NA | NA | TRBJ1-5 | TRBV4-2 | TGTGCCAGCAGCCAACCCGGGACAAGCAATCAGCCCCAGCATTTT | CASSQPGTSNQPQHF
once | NA | TRBJ2-3 | TRBV2 | TGTGCCAGCGGGGGGGGCGGGACAGATACGCAGTATTTT | CASGGGGTDTQYF
NA | NA | TRBJ1-6 | TRBV2 | TGTGCCACTAACGGGGGGGATTCACCCCTCCACTTT | CATNGGDSPLHF
once | TRBD2 | TRBJ2-7 | TRBV5-4 | TGTGCCAGCAGCTTGGGCGGGGGGGCCGACGAGCAGTACTTC | CASSLGGGADEQYF
few | TRBD1 | TRBJ1-2 | TRBV5-4 | TGTGCCAGCAGCCAGGGACAGGGGGCGCAGTGGGTGGGCTACACCTTC | CASSQGQGAQWVGYTF
once | TRBD2 | TRBJ2-5 | TRBV4-1 | TGCGCCAGCAGCCAAAACCCTAGCGGGGGGGCCGAGACCCAGTACTTC | CASSQNPSGGAETQYF